This T cell receptor beta chain emerged from a study of cytomegalovirus exposure and HLA in healthy donors. The CDR3 is made up of 13 amino acids. Trimming took 0 bases from V and 8 from J, leaving 7 bases between them. Germline CDR1 and CDR2: SGHNT and YENEEA. The PCR was carried out with 60 Vbeta primers and 13 Jbeta primers. Assay: immunoSEQ multiplex PCR; the TCRdb copy retains only in-frame clones and omits some. Here the sample spans under 300,000 clones, approximately 82% being singletons. This chain links TRBV11-3 with TRBJ2-2; D unclear. The sample consisted of PBMCs. This clonotype was obtained from a woman aged 55 to 70 in good health and CMV-seropositive. The CDR3 bases are TGTGCCAGCAGCTTAGAGTTCGCGGGGGAGCTGTTTTTT. Translating gives CASSLEFAGELFF.